A single TCR beta chain is shown here with its context. This specimen belongs to a study of OX40 agonist ivuxolimab in advanced cancers. Study context: The patients' treatment was ivuxolimab, an agonistic anti-OX40 (CD134) antibody. The dose-escalation cohort was about 86% male, with a mean age of 60 years, ranging about 20 to 85.

The CDR3 runs to 12 residues. Germline-derived CDR1 and CDR2 are SGHNT and YYREEE (reference sequence). The V end lost 5 bases, the J end lost 5 bases, and 10 bases lay between the germline ends. This table comes from immunoSEQ multiplex PCR, and its TCRdb copy is limited to in-frame clones, with some not included. In the table there are 42,000 or so clones, 75% to 90% of which are singletons. This clonotype was sampled from an adult with an advanced solid tumor such as melanoma, head and neck, liver or kidney cancer. V is TRBV5-4 and J is TRBJ1-2; D might be TRBD1 (5 bases). The specimen comprised CD4+ or CD8+ T cells sorted from blood, sampled in a trial of the OX40 agonist ivuxolimab. The CDR3 bases are TGTGCCAGCAGGGGACGGACGTATGGCTACACCTTC. It is translated as CASRGRTYGYTF.